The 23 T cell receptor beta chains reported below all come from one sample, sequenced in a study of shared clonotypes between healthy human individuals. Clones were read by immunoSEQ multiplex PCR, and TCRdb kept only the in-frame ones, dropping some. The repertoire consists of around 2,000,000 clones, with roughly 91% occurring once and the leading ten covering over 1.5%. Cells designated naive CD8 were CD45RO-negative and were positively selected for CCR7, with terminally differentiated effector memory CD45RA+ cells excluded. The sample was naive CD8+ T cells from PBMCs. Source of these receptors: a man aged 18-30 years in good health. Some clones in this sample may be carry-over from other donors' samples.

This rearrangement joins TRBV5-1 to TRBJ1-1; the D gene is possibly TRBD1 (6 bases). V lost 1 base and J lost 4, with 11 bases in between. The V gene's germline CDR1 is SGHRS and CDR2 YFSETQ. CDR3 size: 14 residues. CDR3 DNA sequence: TGCGCCAGCAGCTTGCCGGGGGCTACCACTGAAGCTTTCTTT. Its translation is CASSLPGATTEAFF.

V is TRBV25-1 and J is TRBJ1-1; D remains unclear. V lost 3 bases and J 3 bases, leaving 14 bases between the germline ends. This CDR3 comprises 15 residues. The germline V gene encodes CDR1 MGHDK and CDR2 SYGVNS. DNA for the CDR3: TGTGCCAGCAGTGATCGGCATGATGGTGACACTGAAGCTTTCTTT. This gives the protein CASSDRHDGDTEAFF.

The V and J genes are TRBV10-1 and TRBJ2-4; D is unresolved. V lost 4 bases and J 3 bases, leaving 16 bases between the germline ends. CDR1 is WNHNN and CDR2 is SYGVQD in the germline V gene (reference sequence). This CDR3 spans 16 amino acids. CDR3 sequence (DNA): TGCGCCAGCAGTGTCATAATGGAAGCCCTCAAAAACATTCAGTACTTC. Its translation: CASSVIMEALKNIQYF.

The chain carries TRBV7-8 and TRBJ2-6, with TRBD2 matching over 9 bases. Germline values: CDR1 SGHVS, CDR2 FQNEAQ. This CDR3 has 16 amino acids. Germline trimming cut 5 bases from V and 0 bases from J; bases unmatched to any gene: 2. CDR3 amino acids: CASSPSGVSGANVLTF. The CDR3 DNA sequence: TGTGCCAGCAGCCCTAGCGGGGTCTCTGGGGCCAACGTCCTGACTTTC.

CDR3 sequence: CASSLSLPTSSYSNQPQHF. The CDR3 region has the DNA TGTGCCAGCAGTTTATCCTTACCCACTAGCTCCTATAGCAATCAGCCCCAGCATTTT. This chain connects TRBV27 to TRBJ1-5, with D uncertain. Germline V lookup: CDR1 MNHEY, CDR2 SMNVEV (reference sequence). With 0 bases removed from V and 0 bases from J, the gap between germline ends came to 18 bases. The CDR3 has 19 residues.

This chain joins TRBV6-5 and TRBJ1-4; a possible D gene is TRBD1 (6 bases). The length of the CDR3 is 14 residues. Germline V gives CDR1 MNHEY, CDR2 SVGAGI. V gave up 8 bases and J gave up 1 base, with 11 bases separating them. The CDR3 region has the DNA TGTGCCAGCCGTTCAGGGGTAACTAATGAAAAACTGTTTTTT. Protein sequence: CASRSGVTNEKLFF.

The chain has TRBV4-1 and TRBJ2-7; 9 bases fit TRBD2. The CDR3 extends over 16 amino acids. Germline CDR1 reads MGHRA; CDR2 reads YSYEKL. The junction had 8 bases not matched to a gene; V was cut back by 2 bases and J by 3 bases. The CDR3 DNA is TGCGCCAGCAGCCAACACATAGCGGGAGCGGGCTACGAGCAGTACTTC. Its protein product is CASSQHIAGAGYEQYF.

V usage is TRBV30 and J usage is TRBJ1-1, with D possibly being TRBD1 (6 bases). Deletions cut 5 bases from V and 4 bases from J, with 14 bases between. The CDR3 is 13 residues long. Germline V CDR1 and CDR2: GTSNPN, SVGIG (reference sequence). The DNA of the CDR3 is TGTGCCTGGGGCGTACAGGGCGGCACTGAAGCTTTCTTT. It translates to CAWGVQGGTEAFF.

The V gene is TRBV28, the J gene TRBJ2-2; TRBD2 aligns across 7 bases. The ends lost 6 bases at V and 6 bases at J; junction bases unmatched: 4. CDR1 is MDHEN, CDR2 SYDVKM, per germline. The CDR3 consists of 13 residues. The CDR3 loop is CASSTRGAGELFF. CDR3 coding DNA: TGTGCCAGCAGCACTCGGGGGGCCGGGGAGCTGTTTTTT.

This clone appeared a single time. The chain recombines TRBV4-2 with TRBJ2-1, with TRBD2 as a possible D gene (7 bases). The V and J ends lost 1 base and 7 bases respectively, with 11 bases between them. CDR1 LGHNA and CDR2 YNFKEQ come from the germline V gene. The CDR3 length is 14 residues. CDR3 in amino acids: CASSQAEGGNEQFF. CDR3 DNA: TGTGCCAGCAGCCAAGCAGAGGGGGGGAATGAGCAGTTCTTC.

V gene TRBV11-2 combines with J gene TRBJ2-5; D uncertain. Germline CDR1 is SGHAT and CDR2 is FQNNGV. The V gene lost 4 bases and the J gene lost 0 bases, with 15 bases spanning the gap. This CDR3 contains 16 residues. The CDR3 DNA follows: TGTGCCAGCAGCTCCCGGCAGCTGGGGTACCAAGAGACCCAGTACTTC. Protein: CASSSRQLGYQETQYF.

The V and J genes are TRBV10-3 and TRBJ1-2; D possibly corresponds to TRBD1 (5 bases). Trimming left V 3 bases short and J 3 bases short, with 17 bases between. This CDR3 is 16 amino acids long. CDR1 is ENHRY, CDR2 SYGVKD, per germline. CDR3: CAISDRQPLIDYGYTF. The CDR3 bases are TGTGCCATCAGTGACCGACAGCCCCTCATCGACTATGGCTACACCTTC.

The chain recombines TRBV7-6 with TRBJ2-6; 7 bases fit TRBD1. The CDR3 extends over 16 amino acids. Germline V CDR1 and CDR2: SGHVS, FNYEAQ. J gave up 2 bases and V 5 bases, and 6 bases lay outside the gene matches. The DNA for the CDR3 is TGTGCCAGCAGCGCGCGACAGGGCGCTGGGGCCAACGTCCTGACTTTC. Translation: CASSARQGAGANVLTF.

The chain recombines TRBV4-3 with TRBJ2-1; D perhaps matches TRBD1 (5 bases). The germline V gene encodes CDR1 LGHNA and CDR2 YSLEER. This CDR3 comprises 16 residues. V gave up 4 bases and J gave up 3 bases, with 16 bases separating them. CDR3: CASSRKRQRGYNEQFF. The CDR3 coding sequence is TGCGCCAGCAGCCGAAAACGACAGAGAGGCTACAATGAGCAGTTCTTC.

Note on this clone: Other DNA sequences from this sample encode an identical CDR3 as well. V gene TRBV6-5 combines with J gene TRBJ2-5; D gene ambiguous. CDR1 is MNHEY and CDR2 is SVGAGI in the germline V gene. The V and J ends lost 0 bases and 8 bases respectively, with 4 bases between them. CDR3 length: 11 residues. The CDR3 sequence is CASSYSGTQYF. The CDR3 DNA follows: TGTGCCAGCAGTTACTCCGGAACCCAGTACTTC.

CDR3 DNA: TGCAGCGTCCCGCCGGACCATAGCACAGATACGCAGTATTTT. Amino acid sequence: CSVPPDHSTDTQYF. The chain links TRBV29-1 to TRBJ2-3; D not certain. CDR3 size: 14 residues. Trimming cost V 6 bases and J 0 bases, with 13 bases left between them. The germline gives CDR1 SQVTM, CDR2 ANQGSEA.

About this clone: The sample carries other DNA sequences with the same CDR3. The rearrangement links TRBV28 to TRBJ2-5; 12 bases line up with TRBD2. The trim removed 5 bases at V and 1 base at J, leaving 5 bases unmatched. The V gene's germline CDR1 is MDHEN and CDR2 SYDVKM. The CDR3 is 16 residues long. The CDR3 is CASSPRTSGTQETQYF. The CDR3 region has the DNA TGTGCCAGCAGTCCGAGGACTAGCGGGACCCAAGAGACCCAGTACTTC.

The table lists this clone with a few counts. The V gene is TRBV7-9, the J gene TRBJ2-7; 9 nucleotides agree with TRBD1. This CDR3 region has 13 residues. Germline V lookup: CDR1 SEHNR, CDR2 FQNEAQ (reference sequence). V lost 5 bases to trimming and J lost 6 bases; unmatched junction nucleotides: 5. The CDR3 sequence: CASSADRGREQYF. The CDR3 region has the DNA TGTGCCAGCAGCGCGGACAGGGGACGCGAGCAGTACTTC.

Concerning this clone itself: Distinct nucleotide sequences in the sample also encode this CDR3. CDR3 coding DNA: TGTGCCAGCAGCTTGGGCCTTCTTCAAGAGACCCAGTACTTC. Translating it yields CASSLGLLQETQYF. This sequence joins TRBV13 and TRBJ2-5; D gene unclear. This CDR3 contains 14 residues. CDR1 is PRHDT, CDR2 FYEKMQ, per germline (reference sequence). The V end lost 3 bases, the J end lost 2 bases, and 10 bases lay between the germline ends.

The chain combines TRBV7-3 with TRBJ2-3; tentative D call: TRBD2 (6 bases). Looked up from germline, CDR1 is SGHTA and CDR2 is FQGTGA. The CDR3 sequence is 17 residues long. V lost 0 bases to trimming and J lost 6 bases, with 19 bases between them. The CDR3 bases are TGTGCCAGCAGCTTAACTTCGGACTACGTAAAAGGGGATACGCAGTATTTT. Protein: CASSLTSDYVKGDTQYF.

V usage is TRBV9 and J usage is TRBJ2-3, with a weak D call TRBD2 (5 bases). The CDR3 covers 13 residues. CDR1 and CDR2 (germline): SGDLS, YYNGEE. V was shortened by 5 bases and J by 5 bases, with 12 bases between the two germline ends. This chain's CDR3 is CASSRGNRDTQYF. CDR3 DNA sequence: TGTGCCAGCAGTAGAGGGAATAGAGATACGCAGTATTTT.

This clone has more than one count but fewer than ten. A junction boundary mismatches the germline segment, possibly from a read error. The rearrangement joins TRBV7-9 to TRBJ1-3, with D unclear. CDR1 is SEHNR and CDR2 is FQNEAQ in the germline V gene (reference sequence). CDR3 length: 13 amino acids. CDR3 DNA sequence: TGTGCCAGCAGCTTAGAATTTACCCCGATTTCAGATTTT. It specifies CASSLEFTPISDF.

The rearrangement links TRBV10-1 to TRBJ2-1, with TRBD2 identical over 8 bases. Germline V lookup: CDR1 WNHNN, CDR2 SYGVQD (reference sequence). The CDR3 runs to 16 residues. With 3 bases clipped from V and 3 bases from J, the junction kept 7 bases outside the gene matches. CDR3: CASSDRGGPYYNEQFF. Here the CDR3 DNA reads TGCGCCAGCAGTGACCGCGGGGGGCCATACTACAATGAGCAGTTCTTC.